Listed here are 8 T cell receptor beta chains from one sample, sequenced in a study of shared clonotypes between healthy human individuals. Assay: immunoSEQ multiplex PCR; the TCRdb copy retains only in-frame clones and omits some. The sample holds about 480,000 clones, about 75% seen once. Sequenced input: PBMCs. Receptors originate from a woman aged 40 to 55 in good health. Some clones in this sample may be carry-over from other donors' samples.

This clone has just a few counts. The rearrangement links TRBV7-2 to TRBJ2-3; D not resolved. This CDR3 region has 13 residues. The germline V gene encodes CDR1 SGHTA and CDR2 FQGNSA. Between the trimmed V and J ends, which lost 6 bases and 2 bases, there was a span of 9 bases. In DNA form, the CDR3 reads TGTGCCAGCAGAGACGGATTCACAGATACGCAGTATTTT. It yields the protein CASRDGFTDTQYF.

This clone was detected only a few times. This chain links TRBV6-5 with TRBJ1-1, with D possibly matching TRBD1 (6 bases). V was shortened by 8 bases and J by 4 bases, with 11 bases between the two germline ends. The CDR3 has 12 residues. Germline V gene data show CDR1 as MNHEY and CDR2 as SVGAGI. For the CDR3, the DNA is TGTGCCAGCTGGGTAGGGGGCACTGAAGCTTTCTTT. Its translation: CASWVGGTEAFF.

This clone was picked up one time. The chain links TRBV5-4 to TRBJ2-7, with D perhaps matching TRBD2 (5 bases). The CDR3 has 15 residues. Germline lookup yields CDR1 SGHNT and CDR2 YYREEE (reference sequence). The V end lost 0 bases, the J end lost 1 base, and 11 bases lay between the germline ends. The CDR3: CASSLGRSESYEQYF. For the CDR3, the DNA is TGTGCCAGCAGCTTGGGGAGGAGCGAATCCTACGAGCAGTACTTC.

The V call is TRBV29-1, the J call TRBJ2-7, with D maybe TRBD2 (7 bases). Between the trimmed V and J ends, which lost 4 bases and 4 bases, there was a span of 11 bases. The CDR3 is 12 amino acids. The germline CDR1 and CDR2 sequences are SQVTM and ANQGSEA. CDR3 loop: CSVAGGLYEQYF. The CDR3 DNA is TGCAGCGTTGCGGGGGGCCTATACGAGCAGTACTTC.

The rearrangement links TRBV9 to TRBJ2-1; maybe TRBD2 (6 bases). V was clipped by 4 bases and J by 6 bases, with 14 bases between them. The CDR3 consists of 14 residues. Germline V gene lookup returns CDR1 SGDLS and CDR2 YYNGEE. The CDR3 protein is CASSPTAGSNEQFF. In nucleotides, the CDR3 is TGTGCCAGCAGCCCGACCGCGGGGAGCAATGAGCAGTTCTTC.

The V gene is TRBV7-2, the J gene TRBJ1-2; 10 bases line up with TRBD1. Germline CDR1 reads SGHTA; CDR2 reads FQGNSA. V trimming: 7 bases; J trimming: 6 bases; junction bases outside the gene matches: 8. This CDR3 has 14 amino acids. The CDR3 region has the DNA TGTGCCAGCAACCCGGACAGGGGGGTAGATGGCTACACCTTC. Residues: CASNPDRGVDGYTF.

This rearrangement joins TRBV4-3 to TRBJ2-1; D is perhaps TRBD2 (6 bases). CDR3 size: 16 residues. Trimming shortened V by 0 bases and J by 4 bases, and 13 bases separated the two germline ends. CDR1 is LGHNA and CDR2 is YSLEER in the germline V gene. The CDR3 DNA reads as TGCGCCAGCAGCCAAGACTCAGGGACTGAATACAATGAGCAGTTCTTC. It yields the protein CASSQDSGTEYNEQFF.

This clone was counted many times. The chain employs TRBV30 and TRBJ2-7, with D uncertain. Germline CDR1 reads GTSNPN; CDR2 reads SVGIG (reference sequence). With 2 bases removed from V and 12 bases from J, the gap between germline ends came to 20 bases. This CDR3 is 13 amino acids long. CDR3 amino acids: CAWSMPAEPFAYF. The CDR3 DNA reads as TGTGCCTGGAGTATGCCGGCGGAGCCGTTTGCGTACTTC.